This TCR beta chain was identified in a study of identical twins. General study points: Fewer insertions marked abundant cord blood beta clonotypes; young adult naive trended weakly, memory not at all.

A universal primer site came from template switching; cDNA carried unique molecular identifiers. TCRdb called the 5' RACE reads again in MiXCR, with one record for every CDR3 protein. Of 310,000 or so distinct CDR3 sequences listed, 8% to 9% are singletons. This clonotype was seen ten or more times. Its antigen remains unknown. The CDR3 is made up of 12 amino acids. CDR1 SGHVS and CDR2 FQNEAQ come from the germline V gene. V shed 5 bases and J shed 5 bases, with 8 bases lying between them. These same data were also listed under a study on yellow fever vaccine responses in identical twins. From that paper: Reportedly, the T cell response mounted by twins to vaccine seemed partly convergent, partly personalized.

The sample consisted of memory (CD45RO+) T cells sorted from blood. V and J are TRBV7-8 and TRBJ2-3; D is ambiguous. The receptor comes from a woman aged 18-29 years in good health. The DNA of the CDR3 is TGTGCCAGCAGCCTACAAGGAGATACGCAGTATTTT. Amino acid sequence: CASSLQGDTQYF.